The T cell receptor beta chain described here comes from a study of blood T cell repertoires in COVID-19. Study context: There were acute and convalescent COVID-19 samples, and they came from the United States, Italy and Spain. Sample material is recorded as cDNA or gDNA derived from T cells, B-cell-depleted T cells, or PBMCs.

V gave up 6 bases and J gave up 3 bases; unmatched junction bases: 13. Germline V gene data show CDR1 as MDHEN and CDR2 as SYDVKM. The CDR3 sequence is 16 residues long. In the authors' workflow: The authors estimated nucleated cell counts from reference gene primer amplification. Here immunoSEQ multiplex PCR was the method, and the copy in TCRdb shows in-frame clones only, minus some. V, J and clone size are taken as reported in that table, and D and trimming were inferred from the DNA itself. The data hold 100,000 to 150,000 clones, with around four fifths observed a single time. Sequencing was performed on peripheral blood. The source is a human donor in a cohort sampled during active COVID-19. This chain links TRBV28 with TRBJ1-1; 7 bases fit TRBD1. The chain's CDR3 is CASSVTGEVWYTEAFF. CDR3 coding DNA: TGTGCCAGCAGCGTTACAGGGGAAGTTTGGTACACTGAAGCTTTCTTT.